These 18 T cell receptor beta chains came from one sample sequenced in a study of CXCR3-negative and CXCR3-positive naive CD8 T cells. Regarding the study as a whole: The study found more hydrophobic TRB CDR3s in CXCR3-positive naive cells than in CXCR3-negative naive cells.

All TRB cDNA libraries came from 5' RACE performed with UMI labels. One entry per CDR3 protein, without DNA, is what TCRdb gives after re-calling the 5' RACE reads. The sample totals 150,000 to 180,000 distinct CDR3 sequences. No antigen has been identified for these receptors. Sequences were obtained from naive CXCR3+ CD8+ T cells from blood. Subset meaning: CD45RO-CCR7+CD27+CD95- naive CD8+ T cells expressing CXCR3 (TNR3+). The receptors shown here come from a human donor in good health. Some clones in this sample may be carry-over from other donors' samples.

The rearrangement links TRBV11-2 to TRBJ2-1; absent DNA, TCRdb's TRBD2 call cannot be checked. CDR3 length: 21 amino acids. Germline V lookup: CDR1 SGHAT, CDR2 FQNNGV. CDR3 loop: CASSLDSLVPPRGDSYNEQFF.

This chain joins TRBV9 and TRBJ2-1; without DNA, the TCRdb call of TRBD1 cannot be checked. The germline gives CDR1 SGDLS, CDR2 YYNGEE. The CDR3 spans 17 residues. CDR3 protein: CASSVSGTGTIYNEQFF.

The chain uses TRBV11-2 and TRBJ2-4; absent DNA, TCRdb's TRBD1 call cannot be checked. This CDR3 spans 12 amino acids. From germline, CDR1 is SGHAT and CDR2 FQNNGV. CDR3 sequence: CASSWGQDIQYF.

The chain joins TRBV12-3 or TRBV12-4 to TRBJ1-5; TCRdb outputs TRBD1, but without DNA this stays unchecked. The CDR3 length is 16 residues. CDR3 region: CASSLKRGGNNQPQHF.

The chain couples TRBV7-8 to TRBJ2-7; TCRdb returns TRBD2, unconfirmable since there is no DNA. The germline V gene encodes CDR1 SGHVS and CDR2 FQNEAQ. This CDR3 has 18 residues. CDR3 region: CASSLAPGLAGTSYEQYF.

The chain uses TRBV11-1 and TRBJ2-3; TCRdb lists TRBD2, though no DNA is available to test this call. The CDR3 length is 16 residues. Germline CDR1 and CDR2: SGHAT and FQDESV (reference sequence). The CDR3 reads CASSLILAEGLDTQYF.

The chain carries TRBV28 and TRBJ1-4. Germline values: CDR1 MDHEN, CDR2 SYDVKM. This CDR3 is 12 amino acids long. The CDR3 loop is CASRGISEKLFF.

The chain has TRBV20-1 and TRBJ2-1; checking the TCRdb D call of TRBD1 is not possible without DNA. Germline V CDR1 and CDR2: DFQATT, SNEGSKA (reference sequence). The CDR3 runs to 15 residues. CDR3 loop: CSARPRACGADEQFF.

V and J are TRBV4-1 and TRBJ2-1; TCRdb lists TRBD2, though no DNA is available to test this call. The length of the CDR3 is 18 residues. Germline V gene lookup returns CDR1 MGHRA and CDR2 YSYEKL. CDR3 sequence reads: CASSQERSGLAIYNEQFF.

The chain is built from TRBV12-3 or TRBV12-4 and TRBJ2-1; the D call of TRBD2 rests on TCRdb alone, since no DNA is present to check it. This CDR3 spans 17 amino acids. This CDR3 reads CASTQNQGLSMYNEQFF.

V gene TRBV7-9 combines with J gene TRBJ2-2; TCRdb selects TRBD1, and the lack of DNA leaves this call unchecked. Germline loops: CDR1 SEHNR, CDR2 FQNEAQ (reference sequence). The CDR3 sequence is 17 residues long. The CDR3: CASNLPWESMDTGELFF.

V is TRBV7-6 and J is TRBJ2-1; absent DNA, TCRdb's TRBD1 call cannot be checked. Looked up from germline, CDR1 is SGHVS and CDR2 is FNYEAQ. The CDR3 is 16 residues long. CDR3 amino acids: CASSLGGGGTYNEQFF. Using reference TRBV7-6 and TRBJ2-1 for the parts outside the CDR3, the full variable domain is GAGVSQSPRYKVTKRGQDVALRCDPISGHVSLYWYRQALGQGPEFLTYFNYEAQQDKSGLPNDRFSAERPEGSISTLTIQRTEQRDSAMYRCASSLGGGGTYNEQFFGPGTRLTVL.

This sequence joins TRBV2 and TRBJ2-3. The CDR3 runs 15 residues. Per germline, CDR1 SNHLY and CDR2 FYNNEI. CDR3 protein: CASSEAQGYTDTQYF.

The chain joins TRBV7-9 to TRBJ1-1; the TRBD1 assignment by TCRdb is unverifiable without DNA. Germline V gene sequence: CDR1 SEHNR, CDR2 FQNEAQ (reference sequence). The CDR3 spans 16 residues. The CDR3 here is CASSLEPGHLNTEAFF. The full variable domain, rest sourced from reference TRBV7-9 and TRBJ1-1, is DTGVSQNPRHKITKRGQNVTFRCDPISEHNRLYWYRQTLGQGPEFLTYFQNEAQLEKSRLLSDRFSAERPKGSFSTLEIQRTEQGDSAMYLCASSLEPGHLNTEAFFGQGTRLTVV.

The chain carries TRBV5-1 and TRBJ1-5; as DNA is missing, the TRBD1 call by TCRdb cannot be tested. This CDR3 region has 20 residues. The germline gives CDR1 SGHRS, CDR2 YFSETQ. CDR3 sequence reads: CASSFDSSRHLTGANQPQHF.

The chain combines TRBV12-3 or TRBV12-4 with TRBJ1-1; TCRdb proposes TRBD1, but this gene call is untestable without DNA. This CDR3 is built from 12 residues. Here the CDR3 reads CASTTGFTEAFF.

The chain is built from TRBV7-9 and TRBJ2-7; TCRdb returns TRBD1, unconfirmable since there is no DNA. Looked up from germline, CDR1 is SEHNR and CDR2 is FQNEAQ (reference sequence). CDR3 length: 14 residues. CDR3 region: CASSSGAGYYEQYF.

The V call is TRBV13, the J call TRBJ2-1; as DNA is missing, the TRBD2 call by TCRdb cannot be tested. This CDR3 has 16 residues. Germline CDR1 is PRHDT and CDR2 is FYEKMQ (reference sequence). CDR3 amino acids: CASSSIPGLAGNEQFF.